The 5 T cell receptor beta chains in this list originate from one sample, sequenced in a study of blood T cells in healthy people across ages. PCR was performed a second time for roughly 7 to 12 cycles using a sample-barcoded 5' primer and a J-beta primer mix. Each CDR3 protein is one row after TCRdb ran MiXCR on the 5' RACE reads. This table holds 790,000 or so distinct CDR3 sequences, about 45% found once. Sequencing used blood. These receptors were taken from a man older than 75 in good health.

The rearrangement joins TRBV7-2 to TRBJ2-1; TRBD1 might be the D (6 bases). With 5 bases removed from V and 8 bases from J, the gap between germline ends came to 16 bases. The CDR3 sequence is 14 residues long. Germline V lookup: CDR1 SGHTA, CDR2 FQGNSA. The CDR3 DNA sequence: TGTGCCAGCAGCCCCGGACAGAATAACGATGAGCAGTTCTTC. This gives the protein CASSPGQNNDEQFF. Complete variable domain (other parts from reference TRBV7-2 and TRBJ2-1): GAGVSQSPSNKVTEKGKDVELRCDPISGHTALYWYRQSLGQGLEFLIYFQGNSAPDKSGLPSDRFSAERTGGSVSTLTIQRTQQEDSAVYLCASSPGQNNDEQFFGPGTRLTVL.

V and J are TRBV13 and TRBJ1-1; 10 bases fit TRBD1. Losses at the gene ends were 7 bases for V and 4 bases for J; bases not matched to a gene: 18. The CDR3 length is 18 residues. Germline V gives CDR1 PRHDT, CDR2 FYEKMQ (reference sequence). The CDR3 region has the DNA TGTGCCAGCAACAAGATGGGACAGGGGAAGGGTTTAGCCACTGAAGCTTTCTTT. This translates into CASNKMGQGKGLATEAFF.

This clonotype occurred many times. The rearrangement links TRBV12-3 or TRBV12-4 to TRBJ1-5, with D maybe TRBD1 (5 bases). V was pared by 6 bases and J by 4 bases, with 10 bases between. This CDR3 contains 13 residues. The CDR3 bases are TGTGCCAGCAGGGTAGGGACGAATCAGCCCCAGCATTTT. This gives the protein CASRVGTNQPQHF.

The V and J genes are TRBV4-3 and TRBJ2-2; D possibly corresponds to TRBD2 (6 bases). CDR1 and CDR2 from the germline V gene are LGHNA and YSLEER. V lost 0 bases and J lost 6, with 17 bases in between. The CDR3 has 17 residues. The CDR3, as DNA: TGCGCCAGCAGCCAAGATGGTAGCGGCGAGGGGTCCGGGGAGCTGTTTTTT. Its protein is CASSQDGSGEGSGELFF.

The chain has TRBV15 and TRBJ2-5, with a weak D call TRBD2 (5 bases). Germline assignment: CDR1 LNHNV and CDR2 YYDKDF (reference sequence). The CDR3 runs to 15 residues. V was pared by 0 bases and J by 11 bases, with 19 bases between. This CDR3 is CATSRDPTPTEEQYF. The CDR3 nucleotides read TGTGCCACCAGCAGAGACCCGACTCCCACGGAGGAGCAGTACTTC.